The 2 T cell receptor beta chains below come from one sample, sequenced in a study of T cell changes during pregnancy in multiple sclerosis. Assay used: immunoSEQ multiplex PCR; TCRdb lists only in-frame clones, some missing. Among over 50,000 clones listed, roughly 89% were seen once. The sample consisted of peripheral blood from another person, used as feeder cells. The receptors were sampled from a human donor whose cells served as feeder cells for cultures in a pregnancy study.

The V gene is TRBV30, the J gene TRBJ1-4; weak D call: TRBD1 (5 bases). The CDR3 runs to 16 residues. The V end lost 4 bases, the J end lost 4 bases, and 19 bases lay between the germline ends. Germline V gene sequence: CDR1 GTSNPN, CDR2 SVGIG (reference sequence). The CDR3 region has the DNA TGTGCCTGGAACCTCCCGCAGGGAGGGAGTAATGAAAAACTGTTTTTT. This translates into CAWNLPQGGSNEKLFF.

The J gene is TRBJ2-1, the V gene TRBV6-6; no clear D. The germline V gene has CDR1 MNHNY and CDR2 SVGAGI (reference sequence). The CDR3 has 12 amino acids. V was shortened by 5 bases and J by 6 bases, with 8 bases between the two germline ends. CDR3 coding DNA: TGTGCCAGCAGTCCGGAAAGCAATGAGCAGTTCTTC. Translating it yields CASSPESNEQFF.